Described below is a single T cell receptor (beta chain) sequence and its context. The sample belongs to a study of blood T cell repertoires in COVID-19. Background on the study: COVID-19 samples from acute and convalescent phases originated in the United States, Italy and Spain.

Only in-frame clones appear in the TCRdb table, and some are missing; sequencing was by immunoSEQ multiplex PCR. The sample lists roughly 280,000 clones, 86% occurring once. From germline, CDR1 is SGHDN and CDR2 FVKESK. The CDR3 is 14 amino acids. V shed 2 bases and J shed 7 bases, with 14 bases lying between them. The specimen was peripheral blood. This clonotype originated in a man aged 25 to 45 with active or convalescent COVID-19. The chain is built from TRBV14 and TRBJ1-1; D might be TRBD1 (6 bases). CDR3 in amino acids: CASSQRGSQIEAFF. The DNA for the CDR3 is TGTGCCAGCAGCCAAAGGGGGAGTCAAATTGAAGCTTTCTTT.